The next 18 T cell receptor beta chains were all read from a single sample in a study of T-cell memory formation after mild COVID-19 (dated by TCRdb to about 2021). Library prep was done by 5' RACE. Sequencing relied on an Illumina NovaSeq 6000. The public reads were quality trimmed at Q25 with fastp and then assembled into clones with MiXCR by TCRdb, keeping productive beta chains. Rows are combined by CDR3 protein, so each entry shows the most common genes and DNA. Here the sample has 350,000 or so distinct CDR3 sequences; approximately 22% occur a single time. The ten largest clones take up 21% of the sample. The sequenced sample was PBMCs or a T cell subset sorted from them (not recorded which). These receptors were obtained from a man between 18 and 29 years old who had mild COVID-19 (a few samples of this study predate the infection). The sample titles of this study are shuffled in the database, so cell type and time point are left out; the donor was told from shared clones.

V usage is TRBV14 and J usage is TRBJ1-3, with D perhaps TRBD1 (5 bases). The length of the CDR3 is 15 residues. Germline V gene data show CDR1 as SGHDN and CDR2 as FVKESK. V shed 0 bases and J shed 7 bases, with 13 bases lying between them. The CDR3 reads CASSQDFPGGNTIYF. The CDR3 nucleotides read TGTGCCAGCAGCCAAGATTTTCCCGGGGGGAACACCATATATTTT.

This clonotype turned up a few times. CDR3: CASSYSFGDYEQFF. CDR3 nucleotide sequence: TGTGCCAGCAGTTACTCGTTCGGTGACTATGAGCAGTTCTTC. The chain joins TRBV6-6 to TRBJ2-1; D remains ambiguous. V was cut by 0 bases and J by 8 bases, with 11 bases left in between. The CDR3 is 14 amino acids. The germline V gene encodes CDR1 MNHNY and CDR2 SVGAGI (reference sequence).

The rearrangement uses TRBV20-1 and TRBJ1-2, with a weak D call TRBD1 (5 bases). Germline V gene data show CDR1 as DFQATT and CDR2 as SNEGSKA (reference sequence). V lost 2 bases, J lost 1 base, and 8 bases lay in between. The CDR3 sequence is 13 residues long. The CDR3 DNA follows: TGCAGTGCTAGAAGGGACCGTAACTATGGCTACACCTTC. Protein product: CSARRDRNYGYTF.

This clonotype was counted a few times. The rearrangement links TRBV7-8 to TRBJ2-7, with D possibly TRBD1 on 6 matching bases. The CDR3 extends over 13 amino acids. Germline CDR1 reads SGHVS; CDR2 reads FQNEAQ. The V end was cut by 5 bases, the J end by 6 bases, with 14 bases between. The CDR3 bases are TGTGCCAGCAGCCAGGACACAGGGAGCGAGCAGTACGTC. As protein: CASSQDTGSEQYV.

The chain is built from TRBV10-3 and TRBJ2-3, with 13 positions matching TRBD2. Trimming removed 6 bases from V and 0 bases from J; junction bases left unmatched: 3. The germline CDR1 and CDR2 sequences are ENHRY and SYGVKD. The CDR3 is 16 amino acids. This CDR3 reads CAIRGTSGASTDTQYF. CDR3 bases: TGTGCCATCAGGGGGACTAGCGGGGCTAGCACAGATACGCAGTATTTT.

This clonotype was counted ten times or more. The chain's CDR3 is CASSFGQGGVAEAFF. The CDR3 DNA is TGTGCCAGCAGTTTTGGACAGGGGGGTGTGGCTGAAGCTTTCTTT. This chain uses TRBV12-3 or TRBV12-4 with TRBJ1-1, with 10 nucleotides matching TRBD1. The CDR3 sequence is 15 residues long. V gave up 3 bases and J gave up 6 bases; unmatched junction bases: 7.

This clonotype has only a few counts. This chain links TRBV10-3 with TRBJ1-1, with 12 positions matching TRBD1. V was pared by 5 bases and J by 1 base, with 8 bases of the junction left unmatched. This CDR3 contains 17 residues. Germline V gives CDR1 ENHRY, CDR2 SYGVKD. CDR3 sequence reads: CAISRDRGLEGNTEAFF. The CDR3 nucleotides read TGTGCCATCAGTAGGGACAGGGGGCTAGAGGGGAACACTGAAGCTTTCTTT.

This clonotype appeared a single time. The junction and the germline gene differ at one end; a read error may be behind it. The chain links TRBV2 to TRBJ1-5, with D maybe TRBD1 (6 bases). Germline values: CDR1 SNHLY, CDR2 FYNNEI. The CDR3 extends over 11 amino acids. The CDR3 DNA reads TGTGCCAGCAGCCAACGGGGGCCCCAGAATTTT. It specifies CASSQRGPQNF.

This chain links TRBV9 with TRBJ1-1; a weak D match, TRBD1 (5 bases). The CDR3 contains 14 residues. The V end lost 4 bases, the J end lost 5 bases, and 15 bases lay between the germline ends. Germline assignment: CDR1 SGDLS and CDR2 YYNGEE. DNA of the CDR3: TGTGCCAGCAGCCCACCCATAGGGACGACTGAAGCTTTCTTT. Protein: CASSPPIGTTEAFF.

This chain connects TRBV11-3 to TRBJ2-1, with D tentatively TRBD2 (5 bases). CDR1 is SGHNT, CDR2 YENEEA, per germline. The V gene lost 5 bases and the J gene lost 3 bases, with 14 bases spanning the gap. The CDR3 totals 15 residues. CDR3 DNA: TGTGCCAGCAGCCCTCCCGGACTTGGCTACAATGAGCAGTTCTTC. This encodes CASSPPGLGYNEQFF.

The chain combines TRBV15 with TRBJ1-1; the D gene is possibly TRBD1 (6 bases). The V and J ends lost 4 bases and 1 base respectively, with 7 bases between them. The CDR3 extends over 13 amino acids. Germline loops: CDR1 LNHNV, CDR2 YYDKDF (reference sequence). The CDR3 nucleotides read TGTGCCACCAGCACCAGGGGGAACACTGAAGCTTTCTTT. As protein: CATSTRGNTEAFF.

The CDR3 here is CASSPGAGLPTEAFF. CDR3 DNA sequence: TGTGCCAGCAGCCCGGGCGCAGGGTTACCCACTGAAGCTTTCTTT. The chain combines TRBV11-3 with TRBJ1-1; a weak D match, TRBD1 (5 bases). V lost 5 bases and J lost 4, with 17 bases in between. The CDR3 spans 15 residues. The germline V gene has CDR1 SGHNT and CDR2 YENEEA.

This sequence joins TRBV7-2 and TRBJ1-1, with 8 nucleotides matching TRBD1. Per germline, CDR1 SGHTA and CDR2 FQGNSA. This CDR3 spans 17 amino acids. V was clipped by 0 bases and J by 4 bases; unmatched bases: 10. The CDR3: CASSLAGAGGRSTEAFF. The CDR3, as DNA: TGTGCCAGCAGCTTAGCGGGGGCAGGGGGCCGTAGCACTGAAGCTTTCTTT.

This clonotype was seen only a few times. The chain carries TRBV7-9 and TRBJ1-1; 7 bases map to TRBD1. This CDR3 has 16 amino acids. Germline CDR1 reads SEHNR; CDR2 reads FQNEAQ (reference sequence). V was clipped by 5 bases and J by 1 base; unmatched bases: 10. The CDR3 is CASSLGTAGRNTEAFF. The CDR3 region has the DNA TGTGCCAGCAGCCTCGGGACAGCGGGTAGGAACACTGAAGCTTTCTTT.

In its sample, this clonotype was seen once. This chain links TRBV4-1 with TRBJ2-1; D perhaps matches TRBD1 (5 bases). The CDR3 loop spans 16 amino acids. Germline V gene sequence: CDR1 MGHRA, CDR2 YSYEKL. V dropped 0 bases and J dropped 7 bases, with 16 bases sitting between them. The CDR3 DNA reads TGCGCCAGCAGCCAAGATTTCAGGGTAGTGAGGAATGAGCAGTTCTTC. Residues: CASSQDFRVVRNEQFF.

CDR3: CAPFPTTPIAKNIQYF. Here the CDR3 DNA reads TGTGCCCCTTTCCCGACGACCCCTATAGCCAAAAACATTCAGTACTTC. The V and J genes are TRBV12-3 or TRBV12-4 and TRBJ2-4; D gene ambiguous. This CDR3 region has 16 residues. Trimming left V 11 bases short and J 0 bases short, with 20 bases between.

The V gene is TRBV4-1, the J gene TRBJ2-4; D perhaps matches TRBD2 (5 bases). V was trimmed by 5 bases and J by 0 bases, leaving 17 bases between them. Per germline, CDR1 MGHRA and CDR2 YSYEKL. The CDR3 has 17 residues. This CDR3 is CASSGPPEVVAKNIQYF. The CDR3 region has the DNA TGCGCCAGCAGCGGACCACCGGAGGTGGTAGCCAAAAACATTCAGTACTTC.

The chain joins TRBV7-2 to TRBJ1-4, with D perhaps TRBD1 (5 bases). The CDR3 loop spans 14 amino acids. Per the germline V gene, CDR1 is SGHTA and CDR2 is FQGNSA. V lost 4 bases and J 6 bases, leaving 12 bases between the germline ends. In DNA, the CDR3 is TGTGCCAGCAGCTCCGGGACGACCTATGAAAAACTGTTTTTT. Translated, it gives CASSSGTTYEKLFF.